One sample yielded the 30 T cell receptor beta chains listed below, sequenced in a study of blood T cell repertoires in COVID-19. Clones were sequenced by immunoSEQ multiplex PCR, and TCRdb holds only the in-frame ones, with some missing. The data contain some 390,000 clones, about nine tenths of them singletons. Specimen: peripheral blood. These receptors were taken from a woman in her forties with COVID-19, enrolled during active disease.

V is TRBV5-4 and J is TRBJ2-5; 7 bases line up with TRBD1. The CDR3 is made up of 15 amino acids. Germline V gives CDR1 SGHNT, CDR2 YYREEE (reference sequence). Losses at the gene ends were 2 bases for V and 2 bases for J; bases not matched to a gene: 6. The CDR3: CASSLEGTEQETQYF. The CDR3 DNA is TGTGCCAGCAGCTTAGAAGGGACAGAGCAAGAGACCCAGTACTTC.

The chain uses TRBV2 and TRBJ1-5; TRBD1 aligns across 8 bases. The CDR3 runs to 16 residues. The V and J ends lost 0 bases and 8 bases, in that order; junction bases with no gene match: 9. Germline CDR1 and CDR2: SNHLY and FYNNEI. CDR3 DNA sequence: TGTGCCAGCAGTGAAGCGACAGGGGACCGCCAGAAGCCCCAGCATTTT. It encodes CASSEATGDRQKPQHF. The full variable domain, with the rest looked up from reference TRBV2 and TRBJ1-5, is EPEVTQTPSHQVTQMGQEVILRCVPISNHLYFYWYRQILGQKVEFLVSFYNNEISEKSEIFDDQFSVERPDGSNFTLKIRSTKLEDSAMYFCASSEATGDRQKPQHFGDGTRLSIL.

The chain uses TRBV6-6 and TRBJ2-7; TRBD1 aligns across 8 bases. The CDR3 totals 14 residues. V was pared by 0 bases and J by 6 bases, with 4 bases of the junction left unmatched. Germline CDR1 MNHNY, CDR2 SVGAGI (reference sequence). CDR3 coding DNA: TGTGCCAGCAGTTACTCGGGCAGGGGGCGCGAGCAGTACTTC. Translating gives CASSYSGRGREQYF.

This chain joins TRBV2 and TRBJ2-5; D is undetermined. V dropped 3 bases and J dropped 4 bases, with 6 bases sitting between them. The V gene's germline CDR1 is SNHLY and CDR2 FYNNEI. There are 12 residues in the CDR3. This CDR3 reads CASSDRGETQYF. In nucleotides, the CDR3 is TGTGCCAGCAGTGATAGAGGAGAGACCCAGTACTTC.

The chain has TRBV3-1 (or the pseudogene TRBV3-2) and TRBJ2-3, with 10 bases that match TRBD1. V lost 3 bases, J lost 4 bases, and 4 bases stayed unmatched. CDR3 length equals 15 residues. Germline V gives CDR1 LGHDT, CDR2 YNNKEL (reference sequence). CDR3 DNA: TGTGCCAGCAGCCACGGGACAGGGGTTGCAGATACGCAGTATTTT. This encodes CASSHGTGVADTQYF.

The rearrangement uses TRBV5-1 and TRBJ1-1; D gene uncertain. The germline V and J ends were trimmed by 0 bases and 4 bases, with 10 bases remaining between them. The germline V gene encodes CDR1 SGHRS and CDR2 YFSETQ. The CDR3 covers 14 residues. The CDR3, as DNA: TGCGCCAGCAGCTTGGTTCAGGAAGGCACTGAAGCTTTCTTT. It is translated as CASSLVQEGTEAFF.

DNA of the CDR3: TGTGCCAGCAGTTACTCCGGGACAGGGGACTACAATGAGCAGTTCTTC. This sequence encodes CASSYSGTGDYNEQFF. The gene calls are TRBV6-5 and TRBJ2-1, with 10 bases fitting TRBD1. The germline V gene has CDR1 MNHEY and CDR2 SVGAGI. The CDR3 extends over 16 amino acids. Trimming cost V 0 bases and J 3 bases; bases outside gene matches: 2.

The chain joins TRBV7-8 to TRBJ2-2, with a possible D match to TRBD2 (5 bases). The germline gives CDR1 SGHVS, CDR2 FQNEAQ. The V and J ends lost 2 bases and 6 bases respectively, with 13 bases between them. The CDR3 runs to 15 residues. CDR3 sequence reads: CASSLLYSGSGELFF. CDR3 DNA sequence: TGTGCCAGCAGCTTACTCTACTCGGGATCCGGGGAGCTGTTTTTT.

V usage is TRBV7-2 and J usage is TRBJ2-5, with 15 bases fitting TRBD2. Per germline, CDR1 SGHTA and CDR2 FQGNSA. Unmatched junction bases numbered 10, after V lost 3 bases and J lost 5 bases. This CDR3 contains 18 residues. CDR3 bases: TGTGCCAGCAGCTTGATAGGGACTAGCGGGGGGTTCTTGGAGACCCAGTACTTC. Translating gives CASSLIGTSGGFLETQYF.

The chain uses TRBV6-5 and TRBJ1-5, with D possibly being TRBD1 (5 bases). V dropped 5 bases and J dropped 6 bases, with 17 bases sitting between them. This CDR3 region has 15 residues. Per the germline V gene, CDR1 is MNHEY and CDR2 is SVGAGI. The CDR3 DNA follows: TGTGCCAGCAGTCAGGGAAGGAGTTTAGGTCAGCCCCAGCATTTT. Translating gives CASSQGRSLGQPQHF.

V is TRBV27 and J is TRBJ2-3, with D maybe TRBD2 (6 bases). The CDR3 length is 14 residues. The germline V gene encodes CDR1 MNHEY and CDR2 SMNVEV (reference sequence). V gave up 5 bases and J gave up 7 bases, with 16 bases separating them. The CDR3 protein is CASSRGTLGHTQYF. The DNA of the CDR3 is TGTGCCAGCAGTCGGGGGACGCTCGGGCATACGCAGTATTTT.

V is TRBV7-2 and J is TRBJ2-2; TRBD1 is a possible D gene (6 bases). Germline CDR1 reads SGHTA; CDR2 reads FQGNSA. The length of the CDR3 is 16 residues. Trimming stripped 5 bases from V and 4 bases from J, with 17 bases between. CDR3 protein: CASSQQTGMGTGELFF. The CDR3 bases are TGTGCCAGCAGCCAACAAACAGGGATGGGCACCGGGGAGCTGTTTTTT.

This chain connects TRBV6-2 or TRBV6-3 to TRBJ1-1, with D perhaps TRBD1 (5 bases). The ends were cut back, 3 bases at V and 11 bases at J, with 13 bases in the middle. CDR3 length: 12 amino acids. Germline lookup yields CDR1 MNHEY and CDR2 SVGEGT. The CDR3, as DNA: TGTGCCAGCAGTTATTATGGGGGGTCGGCTTTCTTT. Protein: CASSYYGGSAFF.

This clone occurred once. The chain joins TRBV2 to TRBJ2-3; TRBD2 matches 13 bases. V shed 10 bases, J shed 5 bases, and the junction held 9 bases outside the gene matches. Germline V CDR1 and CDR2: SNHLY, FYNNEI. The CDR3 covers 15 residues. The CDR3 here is CATSGLAGMGDTQYF. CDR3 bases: TGTGCCACCTCGGGACTAGCGGGAATGGGAGATACGCAGTATTTT.

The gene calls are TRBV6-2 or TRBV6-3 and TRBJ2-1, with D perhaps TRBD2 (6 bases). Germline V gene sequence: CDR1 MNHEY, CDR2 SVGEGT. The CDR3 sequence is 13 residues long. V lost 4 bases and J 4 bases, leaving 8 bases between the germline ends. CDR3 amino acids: CASSWTNYNEQFF. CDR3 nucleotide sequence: TGTGCCAGCAGTTGGACTAATTACAATGAGCAGTTCTTC.

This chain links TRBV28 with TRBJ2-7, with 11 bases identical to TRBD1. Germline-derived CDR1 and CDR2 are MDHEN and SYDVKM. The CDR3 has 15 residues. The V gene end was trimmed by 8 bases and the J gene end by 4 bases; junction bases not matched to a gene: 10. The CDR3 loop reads CASQPGQGVSYEQYF. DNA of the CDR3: TGTGCCAGCCAACCGGGACAGGGGGTTTCTTACGAGCAGTACTTC.

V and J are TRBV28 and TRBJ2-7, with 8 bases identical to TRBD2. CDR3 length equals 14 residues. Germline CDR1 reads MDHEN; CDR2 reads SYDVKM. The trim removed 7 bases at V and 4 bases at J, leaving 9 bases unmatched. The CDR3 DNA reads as TGTGCCAGCAAAACGGGAGGGCGAAGGTACGAGCAGTACTTC. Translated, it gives CASKTGGRRYEQYF.

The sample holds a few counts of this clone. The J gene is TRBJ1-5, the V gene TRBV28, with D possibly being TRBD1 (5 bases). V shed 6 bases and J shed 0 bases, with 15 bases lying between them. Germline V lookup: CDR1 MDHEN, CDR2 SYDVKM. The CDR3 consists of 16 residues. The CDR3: CASSPGGRDSNQPQHF. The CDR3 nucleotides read TGTGCCAGCAGCCCGGGCGGCAGGGATAGCAATCAGCCCCAGCATTTT. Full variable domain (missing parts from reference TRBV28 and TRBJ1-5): DVKVTQSSRYLVKRTGEKVFLECVQDMDHENMFWYRQDPGLGLRLIYFSYDVKMKEKGDIPEGYSVSREKKERFSLILESASTNQTSMYLCASSPGGRDSNQPQHFGDGTRLSIL.

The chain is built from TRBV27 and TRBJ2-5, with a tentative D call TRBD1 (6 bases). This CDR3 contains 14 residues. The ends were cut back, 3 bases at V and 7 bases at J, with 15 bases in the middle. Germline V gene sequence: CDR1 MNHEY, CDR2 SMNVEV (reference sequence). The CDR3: CASSFSRSRGTQYF. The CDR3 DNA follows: TGTGCCAGCAGTTTCAGCCGGTCCAGGGGGACCCAGTACTTC.

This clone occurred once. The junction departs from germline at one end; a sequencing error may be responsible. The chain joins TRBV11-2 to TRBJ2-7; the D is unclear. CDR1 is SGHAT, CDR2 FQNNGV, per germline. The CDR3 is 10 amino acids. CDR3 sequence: CASSLVKQHF. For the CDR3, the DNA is TGTGCCAGCAGCTTAGTGAAACAGCACTTC.

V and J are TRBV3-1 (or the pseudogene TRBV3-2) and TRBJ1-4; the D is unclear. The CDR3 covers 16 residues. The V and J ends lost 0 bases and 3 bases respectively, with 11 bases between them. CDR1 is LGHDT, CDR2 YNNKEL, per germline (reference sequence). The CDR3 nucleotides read TGTGCCAGCAGCCAAGATAGAAGTCTGGCTAATGAAAAACTGTTTTTT. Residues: CASSQDRSLANEKLFF.

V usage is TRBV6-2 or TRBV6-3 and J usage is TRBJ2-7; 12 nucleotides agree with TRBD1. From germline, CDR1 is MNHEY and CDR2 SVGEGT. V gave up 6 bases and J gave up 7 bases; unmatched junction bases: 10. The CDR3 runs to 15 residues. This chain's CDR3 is CASSGTGGPVLEQYF. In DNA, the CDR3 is TGTGCCAGCAGCGGGACAGGGGGCCCTGTCCTGGAGCAGTACTTC.

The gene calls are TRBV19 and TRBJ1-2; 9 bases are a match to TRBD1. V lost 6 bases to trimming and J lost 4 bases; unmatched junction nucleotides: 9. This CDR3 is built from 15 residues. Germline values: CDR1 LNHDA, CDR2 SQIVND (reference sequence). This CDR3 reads CASSPPGQGSYGYTF. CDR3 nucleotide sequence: TGTGCCAGTAGCCCACCGGGACAGGGTAGCTATGGCTACACCTTC.

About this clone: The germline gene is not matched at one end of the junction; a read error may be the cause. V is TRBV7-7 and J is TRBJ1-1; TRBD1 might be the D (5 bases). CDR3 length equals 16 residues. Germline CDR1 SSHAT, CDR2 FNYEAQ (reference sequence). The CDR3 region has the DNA TGTGCTAGCAGTCGTCTGGGGCCCGGAGAAAACACTGAAGCTTTCTTT. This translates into CASSRLGPGENTEAFF. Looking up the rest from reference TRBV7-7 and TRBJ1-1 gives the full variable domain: GAGVSQSPRYKVTKRGQDVTLRCDPISSHATLYWYQQALGQGPEFLTYFNYEAQPDKSGLPSDRFSAERPEGSISTLTIQRTEQRDSAMYRCASSRLGPGENTEAFFGQGTRLTVV.

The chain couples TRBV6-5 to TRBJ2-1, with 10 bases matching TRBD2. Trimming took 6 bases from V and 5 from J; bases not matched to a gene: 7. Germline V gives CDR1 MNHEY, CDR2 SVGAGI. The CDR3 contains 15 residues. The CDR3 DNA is TGTGCCAGCAGGGATTGGACTAGCGGAAACAATGAGCAGTTCTTC. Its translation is CASRDWTSGNNEQFF.

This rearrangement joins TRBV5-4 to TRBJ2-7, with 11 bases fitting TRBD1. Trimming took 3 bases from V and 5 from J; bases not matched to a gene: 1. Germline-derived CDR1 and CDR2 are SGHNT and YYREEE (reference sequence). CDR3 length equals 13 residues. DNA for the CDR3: TGTGCCAGCAGCTCGGACAGGGGGCACGAGCAGTACTTC. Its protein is CASSSDRGHEQYF.

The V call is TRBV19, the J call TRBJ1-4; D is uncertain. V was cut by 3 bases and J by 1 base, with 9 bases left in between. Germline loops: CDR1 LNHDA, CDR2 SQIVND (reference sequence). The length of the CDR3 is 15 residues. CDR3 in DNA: TGTGCCAGTAGTATTAGAAGTAGAACTAATGAAAAACTGTTTTTT. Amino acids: CASSIRSRTNEKLFF.

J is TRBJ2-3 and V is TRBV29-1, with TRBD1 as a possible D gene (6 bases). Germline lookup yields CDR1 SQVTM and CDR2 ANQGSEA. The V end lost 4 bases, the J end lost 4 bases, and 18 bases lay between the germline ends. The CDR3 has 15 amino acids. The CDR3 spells CSVVRDPAGADTQYF. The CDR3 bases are TGCAGCGTTGTTCGGGATCCCGCAGGGGCAGATACGCAGTATTTT.

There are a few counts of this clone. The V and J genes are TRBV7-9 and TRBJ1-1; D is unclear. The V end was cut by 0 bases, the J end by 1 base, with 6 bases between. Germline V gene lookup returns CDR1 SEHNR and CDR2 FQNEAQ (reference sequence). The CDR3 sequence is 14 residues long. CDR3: CASSLAGENTEAFF. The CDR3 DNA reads TGTGCCAGCAGCTTAGCAGGAGAGAACACTGAAGCTTTCTTT.

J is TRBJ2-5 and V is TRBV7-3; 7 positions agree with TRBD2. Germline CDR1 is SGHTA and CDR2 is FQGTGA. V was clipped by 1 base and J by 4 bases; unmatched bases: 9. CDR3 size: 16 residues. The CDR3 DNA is TGTGCCAGCAGCTTAAAAGCCCGTTCTAGCGGAGAGACCCAGTACTTC. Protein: CASSLKARSSGETQYF.